This TCR beta chain was observed in a study of T cells after yellow fever vaccination. From the 5' RACE reads, TCRdb called clonotypes with MiXCR, one entry per CDR3 protein. The repertoire holds 300,000 to 350,000 distinct CDR3 sequences, 4% to 5.5% seen once, with approximately 20% in the top ten. CDR1 SGHTA and CDR2 FQGNSA come from the germline V gene. The CDR3 length is 15 residues. V shed 5 bases, J shed 3 bases, and the junction held 6 bases outside the gene matches. This clonotype has ten or more counts. This receptor was identified in a man aged 18-30 years who received the YFV17D yellow fever vaccine. V and J are TRBV7-2 and TRBJ2-1, with 8 positions matching TRBD1. The sequencing here drew on PBMCs, taken 15 days after the yellow fever booster vaccination. CDR3 bases: TGTGCCAGCAGCCTCCGGACAGGGAACTACAATGAGCAGTTCTTC. Translation gives CASSLRTGNYNEQFF.